The 22 T cell receptor beta chains given below trace back to one sample, sequenced in a study of blood T cell repertoires in COVID-19. The assay was immunoSEQ multiplex PCR, and TCRdb's table has in-frame clones only and misses some. The table has about 200,000 clones, more than 75% seen once; the top ten hold 1.9%. The sequencing sample was made of peripheral blood. These receptors all come from a man in his forties with active or convalescent COVID-19.

Remarks on this clone: The identical CDR3 is also encoded by other nucleotide sequences in the sample. The J gene is TRBJ1-2, the V gene TRBV28; no firm D call. Germline V gene sequence: CDR1 MDHEN, CDR2 SYDVKM. With 1 base removed from V and 5 bases from J, the gap between germline ends came to 2 bases. The CDR3 contains 11 residues. The CDR3 loop is CASSLSYGYTF. CDR3 DNA sequence: TGTGCCAGCAGTTTATCTTATGGCTACACCTTC.

This chain joins TRBV6-5 and TRBJ1-3, with 11 bases lining up with TRBD1. This CDR3 has 15 amino acids. The J segment lost 1 base and the V segment lost 6 bases, leaving 2 bases of the junction unmatched. Looked up from germline, CDR1 is MNHEY and CDR2 is SVGAGI. The CDR3 nucleotides are TGTGCCAGCAGCCGGGACAGGGGGTCTGGAAACACCATATATTTT. Translation: CASSRDRGSGNTIYF.

This chain connects TRBV3-1 (or the pseudogene TRBV3-2) to TRBJ1-4; D call uncertain. V shed 2 bases and J shed 7 bases, with 11 bases lying between them. In germline, CDR1 is LGHDT, CDR2 YNNKEL (reference sequence). The CDR3 length is 14 residues. CDR3 sequence reads: CASSQRGSGEKLFF. In nucleotides, the CDR3 is TGTGCCAGCAGCCAAAGAGGGAGCGGTGAAAAACTGTTTTTT.

The V and J genes are TRBV19 and TRBJ2-3, with D possibly TRBD2 on 5 matching bases. CDR3 length: 14 amino acids. V lost 4 bases to trimming and J lost 3 bases, with 11 bases between them. Looked up from germline, CDR1 is LNHDA and CDR2 is SQIVND (reference sequence). Written as DNA, the CDR3 is TGTGCCAGTAGTAGGGCTAGCCGTACAGATACGCAGTATTTT. As protein: CASSRASRTDTQYF.

The table lists this clone with a few counts. The chain carries TRBV7-9 and TRBJ1-1; D not resolved. The germline V gene encodes CDR1 SEHNR and CDR2 FQNEAQ (reference sequence). This CDR3 spans 10 amino acids. V lost 10 bases, J lost 6 bases, and 9 bases lay in between. The CDR3 DNA is TGTGCCACCACACGCGCTGAAGCTTTCTTT. Its translation is CATTRAEAFF.

V usage is TRBV5-4 and J usage is TRBJ1-1, with 8 positions matching TRBD1. The V gene's germline CDR1 is SGHNT and CDR2 YYREEE (reference sequence). The V segment lost 6 bases and the J segment 3 bases; nucleotides outside the gene matches: 7. The CDR3 is 14 amino acids. In DNA form, the CDR3 reads TGTGCCAGCAACATCGGACAGGGAGACACTGAAGCTTTCTTT. It encodes CASNIGQGDTEAFF.

V and J are TRBV4-1 and TRBJ2-2; a possible D gene is TRBD2 (5 bases). CDR1 and CDR2 from the germline V gene are MGHRA and YSYEKL. Trimming shortened V by 4 bases and J by 6 bases, and 33 bases separated the two germline ends. This CDR3 comprises 21 residues. This CDR3 is CASSPWTRRVTSRSIAGELFF. CDR3 coding DNA: TGCGCCAGCAGCCCCTGGACGAGGCGGGTCACCTCGAGGTCCATAGCCGGGGAGCTGTTTTTT.

This CDR3 reads CASRLRARLNSPLHF. The DNA for the CDR3 is TGTGCCAGCCGCCTCAGGGCTCGACTTAATTCACCCCTCCACTTT. This chain uses TRBV27 with TRBJ1-6, with D perhaps matching TRBD1 (5 bases). Trimming removed 8 bases from V and 6 bases from J, with 17 bases in between. CDR3 size: 15 residues. CDR1 is MNHEY and CDR2 is SMNVEV in the germline V gene (reference sequence).

The V gene is TRBV5-3, the J gene TRBJ2-7, with no clear D. TRBV5-3 is an open reading frame, and its role is uncertain. CDR3 length equals 14 residues. Trimming removed 1 base from V and 2 bases from J, with 10 bases in between. The CDR3 coding sequence is TGTGCCAGAAGCTTGAGCTCACTCACCTACGAGCAGTACTTC. It translates to CARSLSSLTYEQYF.

V is TRBV19 and J is TRBJ1-2; TRBD1 matches 8 bases. CDR3 length: 15 amino acids. V shed 1 base and J 4 bases; nucleotides not matched to a gene: 5. Per the germline V gene, CDR1 is LNHDA and CDR2 is SQIVND (reference sequence). The CDR3 nucleotides are TGTGCCAGTAGTATAGCCCAGGGGGCTAGCTATGGCTACACCTTC. Its protein product is CASSIAQGASYGYTF.

V is TRBV4-1 and J is TRBJ2-7; 8 bases match TRBD1. Germline V gene data show CDR1 as MGHRA and CDR2 as YSYEKL. The CDR3 has 14 amino acids. V shed 4 bases and J 1 base; nucleotides not matched to a gene: 3. For the CDR3, the DNA is TGCGCCAGCAGCCCCCGACAGGGGTCCTACGAGCAGTACTTC. It encodes CASSPRQGSYEQYF.

The chain combines TRBV7-9 with TRBJ2-1; D gene unclear. The germline V gene has CDR1 SEHNR and CDR2 FQNEAQ (reference sequence). This CDR3 region has 14 residues. V was pared by 6 bases and J by 0 bases, with 9 bases between. CDR3 loop: CASRLLSSYNEQFF. The CDR3, as DNA: TGTGCCAGCAGACTTTTAAGCTCCTACAATGAGCAGTTCTTC.

The chain employs TRBV27 and TRBJ2-1; 10 nucleotides agree with TRBD2. V gave up 4 bases and J gave up 4 bases; unmatched junction bases: 10. The V gene's germline CDR1 is MNHEY and CDR2 SMNVEV (reference sequence). The CDR3 extends over 17 amino acids. CDR3 in amino acids: CASSYLLAGDGYNEQFF. DNA of the CDR3: TGTGCCAGCAGTTATCTGCTAGCGGGGGACGGGTACAATGAGCAGTTCTTC.

This chain joins TRBV6-1 and TRBJ1-1; 9 nucleotides agree with TRBD1. Germline CDR1 MNHNS, CDR2 SASEGT. This CDR3 is 16 amino acids long. V gave up 0 bases and J gave up 4 bases; unmatched junction bases: 6. DNA of the CDR3: TGTGCCAGCAGTGAAGCCCCGGGACAGGGAGGCACTGAAGCTTTCTTT. This sequence encodes CASSEAPGQGGTEAFF.

The chain recombines TRBV29-1 with TRBJ1-1; D possibly corresponds to TRBD1 (6 bases). In germline, CDR1 is SQVTM, CDR2 ANQGSEA. Trimming shortened V by 4 bases and J by 14 bases, and 17 bases separated the two germline ends. The CDR3 spans 11 residues. CDR3: CSVAVSQGLFF. CDR3 nucleotides: TGCAGCGTTGCAGTGAGTCAGGGGCTCTTCTTT.

The V call is TRBV14, the J call TRBJ1-1; D gene ambiguous. V was cut by 5 bases and J by 0 bases, with 7 bases left in between. CDR3 length equals 13 residues. Per germline, CDR1 SGHDN and CDR2 FVKESK. The CDR3 is CASSVHMNTEAFF. Here the CDR3 DNA reads TGTGCCAGCAGCGTTCACATGAACACTGAAGCTTTCTTT. Variable domain in full (rest from reference TRBV14 and TRBJ1-1): EAGVTQFPSHSVIEKGQTVTLRCDPISGHDNLYWYRRVMGKEIKFLLHFVKESKQDESGMPNNRFLAERTGGTYSTLKVQPAELEDSGVYFCASSVHMNTEAFFGQGTRLTVV.

This clone was recorded a few times. This specimen includes other DNA sequences encoding the same CDR3. In DNA form, the CDR3 reads TGCGCCAGCAGCTCGGGGGTCCTGAACACTGAAGCTTTCTTT. This gives the protein CASSSGVLNTEAFF. V is TRBV5-1 and J is TRBJ1-1, with D perhaps TRBD1 (5 bases). CDR3 length: 14 residues. The V gene's germline CDR1 is SGHRS and CDR2 YFSETQ. Trimming took 3 bases from V and 0 from J, leaving 9 bases between them. The complete variable domain, with remaining parts taken from reference TRBV5-1 and TRBJ1-1, reads KAGVTQTPRYLIKTRGQQVTLSCSPISGHRSVSWYQQTPGQGLQFLFEYFSETQRNKGNFPGRFSGRQFSNSRSEMNVSTLELGDSALYLCASSSGVLNTEAFFGQGTRLTVV.

The gene calls are TRBV5-1 and TRBJ2-1; TRBD2 matches at 8 bases. CDR3 length: 16 residues. V lost 0 bases and J lost 7; bases outside the gene matches: 9. Looked up from germline, CDR1 is SGHRS and CDR2 is YFSETQ. The CDR3 here is CASSLDRGGRWNEQFF. The DNA of the CDR3 is TGCGCCAGCAGCTTGGATCGGGGCGGGAGGTGGAATGAGCAGTTCTTC.

Comment on this clone: Other DNA sequences in this specimen translate into the identical CDR3. The chain combines TRBV28 with TRBJ2-7, with 10 nucleotides matching TRBD1. The CDR3 is 14 residues long. The V gene's germline CDR1 is MDHEN and CDR2 SYDVKM. The trim removed 5 bases at V and 4 bases at J, leaving 5 bases unmatched. The CDR3 sequence is CASSTTGGKYEQYF. The CDR3 bases are TGTGCCAGCAGTACGACAGGGGGCAAGTACGAGCAGTACTTC.

This clone was observed a single time. The CDR3 loop is CASSQRGQYYEQYF. In DNA form, the CDR3 reads TGTGCCAGCAGTCAGAGGGGGCAATACTACGAGCAGTACTTC. The chain is built from TRBV11-2 and TRBJ2-7; TRBD1 agrees at 7 bases. The length of the CDR3 is 14 residues. V lost 6 bases and J lost 3; bases outside the gene matches: 8. Germline values: CDR1 SGHAT, CDR2 FQNNGV.

The J gene is TRBJ1-2, the V gene TRBV11-2; D gene unclear. The germline CDR1 and CDR2 sequences are SGHAT and FQNNGV. The CDR3 is made up of 14 amino acids. V was trimmed by 3 bases and J by 4 bases, leaving 12 bases between them. CDR3 in amino acids: CASSLVRGSYGYTF. The CDR3 region has the DNA TGTGCCAGCAGCTTGGTCCGGGGATCCTATGGCTACACCTTC.

The CDR3 bases are TGTGCCAGCAGCCCGGAGGACAGGGCCTACGAGCAGTACTTC. It encodes CASSPEDRAYEQYF. The chain combines TRBV13 with TRBJ2-7; TRBD1 aligns across 8 bases. CDR1 is PRHDT and CDR2 is FYEKMQ in the germline V gene (reference sequence). This CDR3 comprises 14 residues. The trim removed 5 bases at V and 2 bases at J, leaving 5 bases unmatched.